One and the same sample provided the 12 T cell receptor beta chains below, sequenced in a study of Ad26.COV2.S vaccination and SARS-CoV-2 variants. Treatment reported: about 20 received Ad26.COV2.S at low or high dose, single or two shots; 5 received placebo; per-sample allocation not given. Sampling took place 63 days after the first vaccine or placebo injection. Libraries were prepared by immunoSEQ multiplex PCR; TCRdb keeps only in-frame clonotypes and omits some of them. Found here are about 350,000 clones, roughly 89% of them singletons; the top ten hold 5%. This specimen was peripheral blood, taken in a trial of Ad26.COV2.S vaccine versus placebo. All receptors come from a person aged 18-60 years who received the Ad26.COV2.S COVID-19 vaccine or a placebo.

This chain connects TRBV13 to TRBJ2-6; 10 nucleotides match TRBD1. The CDR3 length is 20 residues. V dropped 5 bases and J dropped 0; count of bases not matched to a gene: 13. The germline V gene encodes CDR1 PRHDT and CDR2 FYEKMQ (reference sequence). Here the CDR3 reads CASSPITTGGGSSGANVLTF. For the CDR3, the DNA is TGTGCCAGCAGCCCCATCACGACAGGGGGCGGATCCTCTGGGGCCAACGTCCTGACTTTC.

The rearrangement links TRBV5-8 to TRBJ2-1; 8 bases map to TRBD1. CDR1 is SGHTS, CDR2 YDEGEE, per germline. This CDR3 region has 13 residues. With V trimmed by 2 bases and J by 7 bases, 2 bases remained unmatched. CDR3 residues: CASSFDRGNEQFF. The DNA of the CDR3 is TGTGCCAGCAGCTTTGACAGGGGAAATGAGCAGTTCTTC.

The rearrangement links TRBV9 to TRBJ2-7; D assignment may be TRBD1 or TRBD2 (5 bases each). Trimming took off 3 bases at V and 3 bases at J, with 10 bases between the two ends. CDR1 is SGDLS and CDR2 is YYNGEE in the germline V gene. The CDR3 is 13 residues long. CDR3 bases: TGTGCCAGCAGCGCCCGGGACGGCTACGAGCAGTACTTC. Its protein product is CASSARDGYEQYF. The full variable domain, its missing parts supplied by reference TRBV9 and TRBJ2-7, is DSGVTQTPKHLITATGQRVTLRCSPRSGDLSVYWYQQSLDQGLQFLIQYYNGEERAKGNILERFSAQQFPDLHSELNLSSLELGDSALYFCASSARDGYEQYFGPGTRLTVT.

The V and J genes are TRBV9 and TRBJ2-3; D not resolved. Germline V gene sequence: CDR1 SGDLS, CDR2 YYNGEE. V lost 3 bases to trimming and J lost 2 bases, with 13 bases between them. The CDR3 consists of 15 residues. The DNA of the CDR3 is TGTGCCAGCAGCGCACTGCAGGTTTCCACAGATACGCAGTATTTT. This codes for CASSALQVSTDTQYF.

The V and J genes are TRBV28 and TRBJ2-7, with D unclear. There are 16 residues in the CDR3. V was pared by 6 bases and J by 0 bases, with 18 bases between. CDR1 and CDR2 from the germline V gene are MDHEN and SYDVKM. The CDR3 bases are TGTGCCAGCAGAGACATACCCGTCCTTAGCTCCTACGAGCAGTACTTC. Protein: CASRDIPVLSSYEQYF.

The chain uses TRBV14 and TRBJ2-6, with 7 bases aligning to TRBD1. With 3 bases clipped from V and 2 bases from J, the junction kept 4 bases outside the gene matches. CDR1 and CDR2 from the germline V gene are SGHDN and FVKESK. This CDR3 is 16 amino acids long. DNA for the CDR3: TGTGCCAGCAGCCAGTTGACAGGGACTGGGGCCAACGTCCTGACTTTC. Its translation is CASSQLTGTGANVLTF.

The chain links TRBV19 to TRBJ2-1; possible D gene TRBD1, 5 bases. Trimming cost V 6 bases and J 1 base, with 13 bases left between them. Germline V gene sequence: CDR1 LNHDA, CDR2 SQIVND (reference sequence). The CDR3 has 15 residues. This chain's CDR3 is CASSLDTYSYNEQFF. CDR3 bases: TGTGCCAGTAGCCTGGACACCTATTCCTACAATGAGCAGTTCTTC.

The chain links TRBV6-2 or TRBV6-3 to TRBJ1-1, with 9 positions matching TRBD1. V dropped 5 bases and J dropped 0; count of bases not matched to a gene: 19. This CDR3 is 20 amino acids long. CDR1 is MNHEY, CDR2 SVGEGT, per germline. Here the CDR3 reads CASSRPGTGQRGTLNTEAFF. In nucleotides, the CDR3 is TGTGCCAGCAGTAGACCCGGGACAGGGCAGAGAGGTACTCTGAACACTGAAGCTTTCTTT.

The chain combines TRBV27 with TRBJ2-7, with 8 nucleotides matching TRBD2. The CDR3 is 14 residues long. With 4 bases clipped from V and 0 bases from J, the junction kept 2 bases outside the gene matches. Germline CDR1 and CDR2: MNHEY and SMNVEV (reference sequence). The CDR3 region is CASSSLAVSYEQYF. The CDR3 bases are TGTGCCAGCAGTTCACTAGCGGTCTCCTACGAGCAGTACTTC.

The chain couples TRBV10-1 to TRBJ1-5; TRBD1 matches 12 bases. The V gene end was trimmed by 4 bases and the J gene end by 7 bases; junction bases not matched to a gene: 11. The CDR3 has 17 amino acids. CDR1 is WNHNN and CDR2 is SYGVQD in the germline V gene (reference sequence). The CDR3 region is CASSVPGQGAVKQPQHF. Written as DNA, the CDR3 is TGCGCCAGCAGTGTTCCGGGACAGGGGGCGGTGAAACAGCCCCAGCATTTT.

V gene TRBV19 combines with J gene TRBJ2-5; tentative D call: TRBD2 (6 bases). Germline CDR1 reads LNHDA; CDR2 reads SQIVND (reference sequence). V was trimmed by 4 bases and J by 7 bases, leaving 19 bases between them. CDR3 size: 15 residues. The CDR3 loop is CASSTETARRGTQYF. The CDR3 bases are TGTGCCAGTAGTACCGAGACGGCACGGAGGGGGACCCAGTACTTC. The full variable domain, with the rest looked up from reference TRBV19 and TRBJ2-5, is DGGITQSPKYLFRKEGQNVTLSCEQNLNHDAMYWYRQDPGQGLRLIYYSQIVNDFQKGDIAEGYSVSREKKESFPLTVTSAQKNPTAFYLCASSTETARRGTQYFGPGTRLLVL.

This chain connects TRBV28 to TRBJ1-1; D is possibly TRBD1 (5 bases). The CDR3 extends over 14 amino acids. Germline loops: CDR1 MDHEN, CDR2 SYDVKM. V lost 3 bases to trimming and J lost 5 bases, with 13 bases between them. The CDR3 sequence: CASSFGARGTEAFF. CDR3 bases: TGTGCCAGCAGTTTTGGGGCCCGAGGGACTGAAGCTTTCTTT.